This entry concerns a single T cell receptor beta chain. The antigen is unknown. V was cut by 6 bases and J by 0 bases, with 19 bases left in between. The CDR3 runs 17 residues. Looked up from germline, CDR1 is KGHSH and CDR2 is LQKENI. The sample originates from a study of cytomegalovirus exposure and HLA in healthy donors. 13 Jbeta primers and 60 Vbeta primers were used for the PCR. TCRdb's copy holds only in-frame clones and misses some; the assay was immunoSEQ multiplex PCR. In the table there are about 150,000 clones, roughly 83% of which are singletons. Study-wide findings and caveats: Productive status was seen about 90% or about 30% of the time for most TCR beta V segments in an earlier analysis. Some public TCRs appeared in many individuals, while most sequences were rare. Reports indicate that TCR beta sequences accurately predicted the HLA-A and HLA-B alleles of most subjects.

The sequenced sample was PBMCs. The receptor was derived from a man younger than 40 in good health and CMV-seropositive. The rearrangement uses TRBV18 and TRBJ2-3, with D perhaps matching TRBD1 (6 bases). The DNA of the CDR3 is TGTGCCAGCTCGCCTCCTGGGGGCGGGCCGAGCACAGATACGCAGTATTTT. This sequence encodes CASSPPGGGPSTDTQYF.